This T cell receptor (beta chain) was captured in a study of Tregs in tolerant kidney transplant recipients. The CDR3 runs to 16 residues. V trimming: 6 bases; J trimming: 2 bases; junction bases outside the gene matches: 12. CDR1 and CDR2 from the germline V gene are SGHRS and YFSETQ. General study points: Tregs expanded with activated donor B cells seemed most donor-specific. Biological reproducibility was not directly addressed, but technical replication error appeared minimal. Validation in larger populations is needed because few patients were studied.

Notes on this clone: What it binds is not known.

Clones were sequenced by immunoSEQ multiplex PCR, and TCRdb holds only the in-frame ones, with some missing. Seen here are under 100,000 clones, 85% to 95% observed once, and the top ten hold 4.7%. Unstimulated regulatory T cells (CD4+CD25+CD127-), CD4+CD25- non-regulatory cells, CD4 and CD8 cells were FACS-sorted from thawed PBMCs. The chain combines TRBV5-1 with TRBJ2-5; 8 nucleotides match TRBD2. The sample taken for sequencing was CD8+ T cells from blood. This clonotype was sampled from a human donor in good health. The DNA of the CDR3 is TGCGCCAGCACCGCCAACGGGCGGGGGGTTCAAGAGACCCAGTACTTC. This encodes CASTANGRGVQETQYF.